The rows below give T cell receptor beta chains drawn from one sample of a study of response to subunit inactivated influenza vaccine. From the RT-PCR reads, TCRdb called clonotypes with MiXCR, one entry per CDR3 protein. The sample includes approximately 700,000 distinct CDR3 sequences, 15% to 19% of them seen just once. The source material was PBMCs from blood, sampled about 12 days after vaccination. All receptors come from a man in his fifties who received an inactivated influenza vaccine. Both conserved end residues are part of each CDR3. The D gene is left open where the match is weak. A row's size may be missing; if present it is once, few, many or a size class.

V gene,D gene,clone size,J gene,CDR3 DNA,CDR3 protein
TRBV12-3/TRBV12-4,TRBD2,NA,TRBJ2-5,TGTGCCAGCACCGACGCGCGGGGGTACCAAGAGACCCAGTACTTC,CASTDARGYQETQYF
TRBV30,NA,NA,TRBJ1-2,TGTGCCTGGAGTGTCCTGGGCCGGTTCCACTATGGCTACACCTTC,CAWSVLGRFHYGYTF
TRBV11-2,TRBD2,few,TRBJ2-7,TGTGCCAGCAGCTTACCCAGTTATCAGGAGACTAGCGGTTCTAGCTCCTACGAGCAGTACTTC,CASSLPSYQETSGSSSYEQYF
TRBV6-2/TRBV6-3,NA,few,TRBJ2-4,TGTGCCAGCAGTTACCCGCCGGGACACGAAAACATTCAGTACTTC,CASSYPPGHENIQYF
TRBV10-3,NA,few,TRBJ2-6,TGTGCCATCAGTGAACCAGGACTTTCTAATCTTTCTGGGGCCAACGTCCTGACTTTC,CAISEPGLSNLSGANVLTF
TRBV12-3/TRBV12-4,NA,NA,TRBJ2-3,TGTGCCAGCAGCCGGGACACTTCAATGGGAGATACGCAGTATTTT,CASSRDTSMGDTQYF
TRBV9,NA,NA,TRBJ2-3,TGTGCCAGCAGCGTAGCCGCCACTACCGAGGCGCAGTATTTT,CASSVAATTEAQYF
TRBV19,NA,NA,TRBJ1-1,TGTGCCAGTAGTATCTCACGGAACACTGAAGCTTTCTTT,CASSISRNTEAFF
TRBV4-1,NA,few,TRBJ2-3,TGCGCCAGCAGCCAAGGGGCCCGGGTCACAGATACGCAGTATTTT,CASSQGARVTDTQYF
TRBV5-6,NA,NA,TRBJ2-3,TGTGCCAGCAGCATGCAGGGTTCAGATACGCAGTATTTT,CASSMQGSDTQYF
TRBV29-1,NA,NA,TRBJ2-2,TGCAGCGTGCAGACTGTTCTAGGGGGAACCGGGGAGCTGTTTTTT,CSVQTVLGGTGELFF
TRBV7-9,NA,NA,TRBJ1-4,TGTGCCAGCAGCCCTCAAAGCACAGGCGGCCTCACCGAAAAACTGTTTTTT,CASSPQSTGGLTEKLFF
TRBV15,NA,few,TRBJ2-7,TGTGCCACCAGCAGTAGTCCGGGCGAGGCCTACGAGCAGTACTTC,CATSSSPGEAYEQYF
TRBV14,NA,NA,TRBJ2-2,TGTGCCAGCAGCCAAGGTCCAACCACCGGGGAGCTGTTTTTT,CASSQGPTTGELFF
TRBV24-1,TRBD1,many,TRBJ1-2,TGTGCCACCCAACCGGGACAGGGGTATGGCTACACCTTC,CATQPGQGYGYTF
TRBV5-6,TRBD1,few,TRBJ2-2,TGTGCCAGCAGCTTGGCCCCCGGGACAGGAAACACCGGGGAGCTGTTTTTT,CASSLAPGTGNTGELFF
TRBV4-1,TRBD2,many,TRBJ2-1,TGCGCCAGCAGCCTTCTAGCGGCAAATGAGCAGTTCTTC,CASSLLAANEQFF
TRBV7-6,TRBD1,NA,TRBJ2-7,TGTGCCAGCAGCTCGAAGCCGGGACAGGTTTCCTACGAGCAGTACTTC,CASSSKPGQVSYEQYF
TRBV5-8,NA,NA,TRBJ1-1,TGTGCCAGCAGCTTGTGGGTCAGGGTGGTTAGTGAAGCTTTCTTT,CASSLWVRVVSEAFF
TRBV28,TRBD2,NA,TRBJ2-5,TGTGCCAGCAGTGCCGGGACTAGCGGGAAAGAGACCCAGTACTTC,CASSAGTSGKETQYF
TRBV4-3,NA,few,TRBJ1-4,TGCGCCAGCAGCCAAGACGGCCAGGGTGACGAAAAACTGTTTTTT,CASSQDGQGDEKLFF
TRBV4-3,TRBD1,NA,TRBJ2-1,TGCGCCAGCAGCCAAGAGGACAGGGGGCAATACAATGAGCAGTTCTTC,CASSQEDRGQYNEQFF
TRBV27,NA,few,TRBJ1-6,TGTGCCAGCAGTTCAAGCGGGCGTAATTCACCCCTCCACTTT,CASSSSGRNSPLHF
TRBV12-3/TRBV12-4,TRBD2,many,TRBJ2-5,TGTGCCAGCAGCCGGACTAGCGGGAGAGGCCAAGAGACCCAGTACTTC,CASSRTSGRGQETQYF
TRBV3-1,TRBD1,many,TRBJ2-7,TGTGCCAGCAGCCAAGAAGGGGGCTTCTCCTACGAGCAGTACTTC,CASSQEGGFSYEQYF
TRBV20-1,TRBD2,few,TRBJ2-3,TGCAGTGCTAGAGGGAGCGGGGGGGCATTAGATACGCAGTATTTT,CSARGSGGALDTQYF
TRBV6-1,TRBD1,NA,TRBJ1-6,TGTGCCAGCAGGCGGACAGGGCTTAATTCACCCCTCCACTTT,CASRRTGLNSPLHF
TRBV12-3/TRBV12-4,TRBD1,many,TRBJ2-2,TGTGCCAGCAGCTTCTCAGGGGGCGAGGCCGGGGAGCTGTTTTTT,CASSFSGGEAGELFF
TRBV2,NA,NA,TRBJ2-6,TGTGCCAGCAGTGAACGGAGCTCTGGGGCCAACGTCCTGACTTTC,CASSERSSGANVLTF
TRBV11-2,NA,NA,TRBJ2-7,TGTGCCAGCAGCCAAACGGATGGAACGACCTACGAGCAGTACTTC,CASSQTDGTTYEQYF
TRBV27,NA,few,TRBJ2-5,TGTGCCAGCAGTTTACTCGGGACGGAAGAGACCCAGTACTTC,CASSLLGTEETQYF
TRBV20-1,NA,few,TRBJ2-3,TGCAGTGCTAGAGGAGCCCGTAGGACCACAGATACGCAGTATTTT,CSARGARRTTDTQYF
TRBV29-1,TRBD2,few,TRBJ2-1,TGCAGCGTTGAAATGGGCCCGGGACTAGCCAGGTTCTTC,CSVEMGPGLARFF
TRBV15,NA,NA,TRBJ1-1,TGTGCCACCAGCAGAGTGGCCAGGGCGAACACTGAAGCTTTCTTT,CATSRVARANTEAFF
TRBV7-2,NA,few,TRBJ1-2,TGTGCCAGCAGTTATGACAGAAGTAACTATGGCTACACCTTC,CASSYDRSNYGYTF
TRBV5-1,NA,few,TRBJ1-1,TGCGCCAGCAGCCCGAGCGGAATCGGGGGCACTGAAGCTTTCTTT,CASSPSGIGGTEAFF
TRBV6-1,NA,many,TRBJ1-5,TGTGCCAGCAAAAGGGTGAGCAATCAGCCCCAGCATTTT,CASKRVSNQPQHF
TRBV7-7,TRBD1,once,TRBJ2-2,TGTGCCAGCAGCAGACAGGGAAGGGACACCGGGGAGCTGTTTTTT,CASSRQGRDTGELFF
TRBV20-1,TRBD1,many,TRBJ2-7,TGCAGTGCGCGACGGCCGGTGACAGGGAGTAAATCCTACGAGCAGTACTTC,CSARRPVTGSKSYEQYF
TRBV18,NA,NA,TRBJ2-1,TGTGCCAGCTCACCGACACCGGGACGGCGGGGCAATGAGCAGTTCTTC,CASSPTPGRRGNEQFF
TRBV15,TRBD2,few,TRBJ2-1,TGTGCCACCAGCAGAGTGGCTAGCGGGGGGTTCTACAATGAGCAGTTCTTC,CATSRVASGGFYNEQFF